This T cell receptor (beta chain) appears in the sequencing data of a study of cytomegalovirus exposure and HLA in healthy donors. General study findings and limits: Among donors in an Asian-associated ancestry cluster, a later analysis reportedly found fewer N-insertions than the roughly 610-donor mean. Previous analysis showed most TCR beta V segments were productive about 87% or about 30% of the time.

To note about this clone: Its antigen remains unidentified.

13 Jbeta primers and 60 Vbeta primers were used for the PCR. In the original workflow: About 80 million unique TCR beta chains, approximately 11 million of them shared, were counted by a later analysis. Sequenced by immunoSEQ multiplex PCR; TCRdb stores in-frame clones only, minus some. V and J calls and clone size follow that table, whereas D and trimming were derived from the DNA. The table shows a few hundred thousand clones, with approximately 80% occurring only once. Input material: PBMCs. This TCR was sampled from a girl aged 2 to 9 in good health and CMV-seronegative.

CDR3 in DNA: TGTGCCAGCAGCTCCCCGGGACTAGCGGAAAACTACAATGAGCAGTTCTTC. Translating gives CASSSPGLAENYNEQFF. This chain connects TRBV28 to TRBJ2-1; 11 nucleotides agree with TRBD2. Germline values: CDR1 MDHEN, CDR2 SYDVKM. Trimming took 6 bases from V and 3 from J; bases not matched to a gene: 10. This CDR3 spans 17 amino acids. The entire variable domain, with the rest obtained from reference TRBV28 and TRBJ2-1, is as follows: DVKVTQSSRYLVKRTGEKVFLECVQDMDHENMFWYRQDPGLGLRLIYFSYDVKMKEKGDIPEGYSVSREKKERFSLILESASTNQTSMYLCASSSPGLAENYNEQFFGPGTRLTVL.